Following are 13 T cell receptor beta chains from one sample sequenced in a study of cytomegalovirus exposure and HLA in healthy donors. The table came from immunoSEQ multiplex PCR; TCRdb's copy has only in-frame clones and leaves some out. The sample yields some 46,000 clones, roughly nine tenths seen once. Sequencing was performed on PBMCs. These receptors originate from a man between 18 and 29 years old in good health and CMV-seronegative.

CDR3 nucleotide sequence: TGTGCCAGCAGTGAAGGACGGGCAGGGGAATCCTACGAGCAGTACTTC. Amino acids: CASSEGRAGESYEQYF. V and J are TRBV2 and TRBJ2-7; D possibly corresponds to TRBD1 (6 bases). V lost 1 base to trimming and J lost 1 base, with 14 bases between them. Germline V gene data show CDR1 as SNHLY and CDR2 as FYNNEI. The CDR3 covers 16 residues.

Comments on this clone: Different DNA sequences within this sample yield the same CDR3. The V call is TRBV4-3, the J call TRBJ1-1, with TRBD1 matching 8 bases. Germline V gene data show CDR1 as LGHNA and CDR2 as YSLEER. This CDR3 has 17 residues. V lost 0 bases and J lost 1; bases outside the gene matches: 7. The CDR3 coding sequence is TGCGCCAGCAGCCAAGATCCAGGACAGGGAACGAACACTGAAGCTTTCTTT. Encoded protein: CASSQDPGQGTNTEAFF.

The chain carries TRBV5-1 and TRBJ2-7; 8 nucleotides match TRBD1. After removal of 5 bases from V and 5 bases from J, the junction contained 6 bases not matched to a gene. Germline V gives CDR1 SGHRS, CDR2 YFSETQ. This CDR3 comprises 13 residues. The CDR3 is CASRAGGINEQYF. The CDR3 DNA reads TGCGCCAGCAGGGCAGGGGGCATAAACGAGCAGTACTTC.

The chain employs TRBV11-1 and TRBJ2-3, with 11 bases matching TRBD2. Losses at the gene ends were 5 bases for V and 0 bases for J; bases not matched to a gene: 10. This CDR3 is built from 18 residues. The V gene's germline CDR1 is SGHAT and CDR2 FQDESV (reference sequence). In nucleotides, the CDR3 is TGTGCCAGCAGCGCAAGACTAGCGGGATCCTCTAGCACAGATACGCAGTATTTT. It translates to CASSARLAGSSSTDTQYF.

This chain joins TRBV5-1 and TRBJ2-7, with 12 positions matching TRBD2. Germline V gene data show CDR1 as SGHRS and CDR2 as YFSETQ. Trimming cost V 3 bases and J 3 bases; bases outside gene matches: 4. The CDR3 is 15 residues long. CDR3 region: CASSSTSGGFYEQYF. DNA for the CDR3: TGCGCCAGCAGCTCGACTAGCGGGGGATTCTACGAGCAGTACTTC.

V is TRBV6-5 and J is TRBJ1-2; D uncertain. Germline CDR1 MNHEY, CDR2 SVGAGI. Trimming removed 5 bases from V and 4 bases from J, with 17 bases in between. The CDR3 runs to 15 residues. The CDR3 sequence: CASSNPPPGSYGYTF. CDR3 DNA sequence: TGTGCCAGCAGTAACCCTCCCCCAGGCTCCTATGGCTACACCTTC.

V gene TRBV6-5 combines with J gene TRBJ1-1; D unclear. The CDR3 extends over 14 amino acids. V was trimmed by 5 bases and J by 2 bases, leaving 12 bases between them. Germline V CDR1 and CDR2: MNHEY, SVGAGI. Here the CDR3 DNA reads TGTGCCAGCAGTCCTGCGACGGGAAACACTGAAGCTTTCTTT. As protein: CASSPATGNTEAFF.

CDR3 residues: CATSRDLAGGSGELFF. The CDR3 DNA reads as TGTGCCACCAGCAGAGATCTAGCTGGGGGGTCCGGGGAGCTGTTTTTT. This chain uses TRBV15 with TRBJ2-2; possibly TRBD2 for D (6 bases). The germline V and J ends were trimmed by 0 bases and 6 bases, with 14 bases remaining between them. CDR1 is LNHNV and CDR2 is YYDKDF in the germline V gene (reference sequence). The CDR3 runs 16 residues.

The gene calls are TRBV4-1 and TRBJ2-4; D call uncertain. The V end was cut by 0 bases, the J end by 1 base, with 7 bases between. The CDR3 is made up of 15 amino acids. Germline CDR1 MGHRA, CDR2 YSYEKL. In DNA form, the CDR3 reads TGCGCCAGCAGCCAAGATTATGGCGCCAAAAACATTCAGTACTTC. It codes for CASSQDYGAKNIQYF.

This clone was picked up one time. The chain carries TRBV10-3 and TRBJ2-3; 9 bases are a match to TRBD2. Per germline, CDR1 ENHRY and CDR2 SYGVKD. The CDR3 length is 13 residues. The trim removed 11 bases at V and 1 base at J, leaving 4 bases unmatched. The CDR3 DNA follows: TGTGCCGTACAGCGGGAGGGCACAGATACGCAGTATTTT. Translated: CAVQREGTDTQYF.

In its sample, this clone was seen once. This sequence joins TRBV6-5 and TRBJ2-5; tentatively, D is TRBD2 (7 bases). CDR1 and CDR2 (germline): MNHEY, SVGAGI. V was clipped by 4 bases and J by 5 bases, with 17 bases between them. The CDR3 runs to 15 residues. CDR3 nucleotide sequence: TGTGCCAGCAGTTCTCCGGGGGGCCGTTCTGAGACCCAGTACTTC. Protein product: CASSSPGGRSETQYF.

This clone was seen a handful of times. The CDR3 DNA is TGCGCCAGCAGCGGGGGACAGGTGTGGGACGAGCAGTACTTC. As protein: CASSGGQVWDEQYF. The J gene is TRBJ2-7, the V gene TRBV5-1; 8 bases line up with TRBD1. The trim removed 4 bases at V and 5 bases at J, leaving 8 bases unmatched. The CDR3 spans 14 residues. Germline V gene data show CDR1 as SGHRS and CDR2 as YFSETQ.

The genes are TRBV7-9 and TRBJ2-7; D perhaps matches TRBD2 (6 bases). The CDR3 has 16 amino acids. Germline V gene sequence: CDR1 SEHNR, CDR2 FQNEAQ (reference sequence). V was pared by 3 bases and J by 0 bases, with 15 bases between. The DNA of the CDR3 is TGTGCCAGCAGCTTGGAGGGACTGGCGAGCTCCTACGAGCAGTACTTC. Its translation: CASSLEGLASSYEQYF.